What follows is one T cell receptor (beta chain) and its context. The data were obtained in a study of T cell responses to AZD1222 COVID-19 vaccine. The data were produced by immunoSEQ multiplex PCR, yet TCRdb's version contains in-frame clones alone and is incomplete. The table shows some 90,000 clones, with 75% to 90% occurring only once. Germline V CDR1 and CDR2: LNHDA, SQIVND (reference sequence). This CDR3 contains 13 residues. V lost 5 bases and J 2 bases, leaving 9 bases between the germline ends. The input for sequencing was peripheral blood, taken on day 0 of AZD1222 vaccination. The TCR was taken from an adult in good health. The gene calls are TRBV19 and TRBJ1-1; D not certain. The CDR3, as DNA: TGTGCCAGTAGTCCATCACTCAACACTGAAGCTTTCTTT. It yields the protein CASSPSLNTEAFF.